Below are 19 T cell receptor beta chains sequenced from a single sample in a study of blood T cell repertoires in COVID-19. Repertoires were generated with immunoSEQ multiplex PCR, while TCRdb's copy carries only in-frame clones and drops some. The table shows 350,000 to 550,000 clones, with around 89% occurring only once. Material: peripheral blood. The receptor set was obtained from a woman aged 25-40 years with acute or convalescent COVID-19.

The rearrangement uses TRBV7-3 and TRBJ2-5; 8 bases agree with TRBD1. The CDR3 covers 15 residues. Germline V lookup: CDR1 SGHTA, CDR2 FQGTGA. Trimming removed 2 bases from V and 5 bases from J; junction bases left unmatched: 7. The CDR3 spells CASSLLGQDGETQYF. CDR3 DNA sequence: TGTGCCAGCAGCTTACTGGGACAGGATGGGGAGACCCAGTACTTC.

This chain joins TRBV30 and TRBJ2-3; 12 bases are a match to TRBD2. This CDR3 comprises 15 residues. After removal of 7 bases from V and 0 bases from J, the junction contained 5 bases not matched to a gene. The germline CDR1 and CDR2 sequences are GTSNPN and SVGIG (reference sequence). The CDR3 loop is CASLAGGTSTDTQYF. CDR3 sequence (DNA): TGTGCCTCACTAGCGGGGGGCACTAGCACAGATACGCAGTATTTT. Full variable domain (missing parts from reference TRBV30 and TRBJ2-3): SQTIHQWPATLVQPVGSPLSLECTVEGTSNPNLYWYRQAAGRGLQLLFYSVGIGQISSEVPQNLSASRPQDRQFILSSKKLLLSDSGFYLCASLAGGTSTDTQYFGPGTRLTVL.

J is TRBJ2-3 and V is TRBV28; TRBD1 is a possible D gene (6 bases). This CDR3 spans 14 amino acids. V lost 5 bases and J 2 bases, leaving 11 bases between the germline ends. Germline V gene data show CDR1 as MDHEN and CDR2 as SYDVKM. The CDR3 protein is CASSPGQLTDTQYF. Here the CDR3 DNA reads TGTGCCAGCAGTCCCGGACAGCTCACAGATACGCAGTATTTT.

V usage is TRBV11-2 and J usage is TRBJ2-1; TRBD2 matches at 7 bases. The CDR3 runs 15 residues. V lost 6 bases to trimming and J lost 3 bases; unmatched junction nucleotides: 8. CDR1 SGHAT and CDR2 FQNNGV come from the germline V gene. The CDR3 sequence: CASSKLAYLYNEQFF. The CDR3 region has the DNA TGTGCCAGCAGTAAACTAGCGTACCTCTACAATGAGCAGTTCTTC.

The DNA of the CDR3 is TGTGCCAGCAGCTTAGCCCCCGGGACTCTAGGAAACACCATATATTTT. Its translation is CASSLAPGTLGNTIYF. The V and J genes are TRBV7-2 and TRBJ1-3, with a weak D call TRBD1 (5 bases). The CDR3 has 16 amino acids. The germline V and J ends were trimmed by 0 bases and 4 bases, with 13 bases remaining between them. CDR1 and CDR2 (germline): SGHTA, FQGNSA.

V gene TRBV7-9 combines with J gene TRBJ1-3; 9 bases match TRBD1. This CDR3 is 15 amino acids long. Trimming at V came to 6 bases and at J to 4 bases, leaving 7 bases not matched to a gene. Germline CDR1 SEHNR, CDR2 FQNEAQ (reference sequence). The CDR3 DNA reads as TGTGCCAGCAGTACCGGGACAGGGAGCGGAAACACCATATATTTT. Translating gives CASSTGTGSGNTIYF.

The V and J genes are TRBV5-4 and TRBJ2-3, with 8 bases matching TRBD1. Trimming took 2 bases from V and 5 from J; bases not matched to a gene: 1. This CDR3 region has 13 residues. Germline loops: CDR1 SGHNT, CDR2 YYREEE (reference sequence). The CDR3 loop is CASSFRGRDTQYF. CDR3 DNA sequence: TGTGCCAGCAGCTTCAGGGGGCGAGATACGCAGTATTTT.

The V and J genes are TRBV6-5 and TRBJ1-5; unclear D gene. The V gene lost 5 bases and the J gene lost 5 bases, with 10 bases spanning the gap. CDR1 and CDR2 (germline): MNHEY, SVGAGI. This CDR3 is 13 amino acids long. The CDR3 spells CASSLSSDQPQHF. CDR3 DNA sequence: TGTGCCAGCAGTCTGAGTTCGGATCAGCCCCAGCATTTT.

The V call is TRBV24-1, the J call TRBJ2-3; tentative D call: TRBD2 (5 bases). The V end lost 3 bases, the J end lost 2 bases, and 11 bases lay between the germline ends. The CDR3 is made up of 15 amino acids. Germline V gene sequence: CDR1 KGHDR, CDR2 SFDVKD. CDR3 in amino acids: CATSDDGVITDTQYF. In DNA form, the CDR3 reads TGTGCCACCAGTGATGACGGGGTTATCACAGATACGCAGTATTTT.

Here the CDR3 reads CASSLQNTGELFF. The CDR3 nucleotides are TGTGCCAGCAGTTTACAGAACACCGGGGAGCTGTTTTTT. The chain couples TRBV2 to TRBJ2-2, with D unclear. Trimming removed 5 bases from V and 1 base from J, with 5 bases in between. CDR3 length: 13 amino acids. Germline-derived CDR1 and CDR2 are SNHLY and FYNNEI.

The rearrangement uses TRBV3-1 (or the pseudogene TRBV3-2) and TRBJ1-2; TRBD1 agrees at 8 bases. The V gene's germline CDR1 is LGHDT and CDR2 YNNKEL (reference sequence). This CDR3 comprises 13 residues. Trimming cost V 4 bases and J 9 bases; bases outside gene matches: 7. CDR3 sequence reads: CASSPADRDSYTF. The CDR3 DNA reads as TGTGCCAGCAGCCCAGCGGACAGGGATAGCTACACCTTC.

The chain joins TRBV5-4 to TRBJ2-1, with D hard to call. CDR1 and CDR2 (germline): SGHNT, YYREEE (reference sequence). V was clipped by 0 bases and J by 0 bases, with 7 bases between them. This CDR3 is 15 amino acids long. CDR3 residues: CASSLESGSYNEQFF. CDR3 DNA sequence: TGTGCCAGCAGCTTGGAATCAGGCTCCTACAATGAGCAGTTCTTC. Drawing the rest from reference TRBV5-4 and TRBJ2-1, the complete variable domain is ETGVTQSPTHLIKTRGQQVTLRCSSQSGHNTVSWYQQALGQGPQFIFQYYREEENGRGNFPPRFSGLQFPNYSSELNVNALELDDSALYLCASSLESGSYNEQFFGPGTRLTVL.

This rearrangement joins TRBV5-4 to TRBJ1-1, with 10 bases aligning to TRBD1. CDR1 is SGHNT and CDR2 is YYREEE in the germline V gene (reference sequence). The CDR3 is 14 amino acids. The J segment lost 3 bases and the V segment lost 10 bases, leaving 9 bases of the junction unmatched. CDR3 amino acids: CAGSKTGGDTEAFF. CDR3 DNA sequence: TGTGCCGGGAGTAAGACAGGGGGCGACACTGAAGCTTTCTTT.

The chain links TRBV9 to TRBJ2-5, with a weak D call TRBD2 (6 bases). Trimming pared 1 base from V and 3 bases from J, leaving 10 bases between. The CDR3 extends over 14 amino acids. Germline-derived CDR1 and CDR2 are SGDLS and YYNGEE. CDR3 nucleotides: TGTGCCAGCAGCGTAAGGGCGGGAAAAGAGACCCAGTACTTC. Its translation: CASSVRAGKETQYF. The whole variable domain, remainder taken from reference TRBV9 and TRBJ2-5, is DSGVTQTPKHLITATGQRVTLRCSPRSGDLSVYWYQQSLDQGLQFLIQYYNGEERAKGNILERFSAQQFPDLHSELNLSSLELGDSALYFCASSVRAGKETQYFGPGTRLLVL.

The chain couples TRBV4-2 to TRBJ2-7; D ambiguous. Trimming cost V 1 base and J 5 bases, with 15 bases left between them. Germline assignment: CDR1 LGHNA and CDR2 YNFKEQ. The CDR3 consists of 15 residues. CDR3 residues: CASSQGFKPSNEQYF. The CDR3 DNA sequence: TGTGCCAGCAGCCAAGGATTTAAGCCCTCGAACGAGCAGTACTTC.

The CDR3, as DNA: TGTGCCAGCAGTCCCCCCACCCGGGGATATGGCTACACCTTC. As protein: CASSPPTRGYGYTF. V and J are TRBV6-7 and TRBJ1-2, with D unresolved. TRBV6-7 is classed as an ORF, of uncertain function. V was clipped by 5 bases and J by 5 bases, with 15 bases between them. The CDR3 runs to 14 residues.

V usage is TRBV29-1 and J usage is TRBJ2-2; 10 bases line up with TRBD1. V dropped 3 bases and J dropped 1; count of bases not matched to a gene: 5. Germline-derived CDR1 and CDR2 are SQVTM and ANQGSEA. The CDR3 length is 16 residues. CDR3 loop: CSVEEDRGMNTGELFF. In DNA, the CDR3 is TGCAGCGTTGAGGAGGACAGGGGGATGAACACCGGGGAGCTGTTTTTT.

The chain uses TRBV11-1 and TRBJ1-4, with D perhaps TRBD1 (6 bases). Germline-derived CDR1 and CDR2 are SGHAT and FQDESV (reference sequence). V was cut by 3 bases and J by 10 bases, with 15 bases left in between. This CDR3 spans 14 amino acids. The CDR3 is CASSFQGTEGKLFF. The CDR3 region has the DNA TGTGCCAGCAGCTTTCAGGGGACCGAGGGAAAACTGTTTTTT.

The rearrangement uses TRBV5-6 and TRBJ2-2; D may be TRBD2 (6 bases). This CDR3 is built from 17 residues. Trimming left V 4 bases short and J 3 bases short, with 19 bases between. Germline V gives CDR1 SGHDT, CDR2 YYEEEE. The CDR3 is CASSRRTPGLYTGELFF. As DNA, the CDR3 is TGTGCCAGCAGCCGAAGAACACCGGGACTCTACACCGGGGAGCTGTTTTTT. Full variable domain (rest looked up from reference TRBV5-6 and TRBJ2-2): DAGVTQSPTHLIKTRGQQVTLRCSPKSGHDTVSWYQQALGQGPQFIFQYYEEEERQRGNFPDRFSGHQFPNYSSELNVNALLLGDSALYLCASSRRTPGLYTGELFFGEGSRLTVL.